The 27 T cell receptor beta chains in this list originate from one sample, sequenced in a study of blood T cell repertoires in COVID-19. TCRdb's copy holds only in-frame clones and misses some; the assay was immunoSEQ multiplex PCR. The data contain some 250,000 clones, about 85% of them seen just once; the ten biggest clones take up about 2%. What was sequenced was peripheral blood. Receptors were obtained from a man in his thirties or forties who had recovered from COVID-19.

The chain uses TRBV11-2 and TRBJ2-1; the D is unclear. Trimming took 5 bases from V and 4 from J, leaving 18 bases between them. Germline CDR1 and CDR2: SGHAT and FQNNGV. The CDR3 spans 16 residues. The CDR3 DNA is TGTGCCAGCAGCCCCGATGGGTGGGCAGCTTACAATGAGCAGTTCTTC. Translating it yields CASSPDGWAAYNEQFF.

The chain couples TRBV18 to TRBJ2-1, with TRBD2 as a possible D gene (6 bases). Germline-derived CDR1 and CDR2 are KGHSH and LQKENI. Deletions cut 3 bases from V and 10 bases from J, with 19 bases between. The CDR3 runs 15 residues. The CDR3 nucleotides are TGTGCCAGCTCACCTTCACTTGGATTCGCGGGAGAGCAGTTCTTC. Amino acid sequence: CASSPSLGFAGEQFF.

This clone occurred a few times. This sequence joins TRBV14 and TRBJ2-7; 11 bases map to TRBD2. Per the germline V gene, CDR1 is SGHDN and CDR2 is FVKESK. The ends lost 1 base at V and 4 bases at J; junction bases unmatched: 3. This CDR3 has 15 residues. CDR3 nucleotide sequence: TGTGCCAGCAGCCAAGCCTCTAGCGGGGGGTACGAGCAGTACTTC. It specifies CASSQASSGGYEQYF. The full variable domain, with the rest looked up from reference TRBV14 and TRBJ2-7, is EAGVTQFPSHSVIEKGQTVTLRCDPISGHDNLYWYRRVMGKEIKFLLHFVKESKQDESGMPNNRFLAERTGGTYSTLKVQPAELEDSGVYFCASSQASSGGYEQYFGPGTRLTVT.

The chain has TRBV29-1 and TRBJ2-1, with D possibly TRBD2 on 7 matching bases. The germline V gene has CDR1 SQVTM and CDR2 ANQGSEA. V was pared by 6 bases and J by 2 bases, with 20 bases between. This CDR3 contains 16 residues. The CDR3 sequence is CSVGPSPGGPYNEQFF. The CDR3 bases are TGCAGCGTGGGCCCCTCTCCGGGGGGCCCCTACAATGAGCAGTTCTTC.

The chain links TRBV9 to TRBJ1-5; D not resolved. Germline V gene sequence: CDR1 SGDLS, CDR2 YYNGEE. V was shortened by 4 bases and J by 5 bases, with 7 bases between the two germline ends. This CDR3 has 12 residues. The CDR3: CASSPQYQPQHF. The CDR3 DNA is TGTGCCAGCAGCCCCCAGTATCAGCCCCAGCATTTT.

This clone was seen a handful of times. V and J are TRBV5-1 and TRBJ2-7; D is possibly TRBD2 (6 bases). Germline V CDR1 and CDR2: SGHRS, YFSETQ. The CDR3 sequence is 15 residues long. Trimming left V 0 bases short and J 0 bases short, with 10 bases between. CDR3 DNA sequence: TGCGCCAGCAGCTTGGTGGCGGGAAGCTCCTACGAGCAGTACTTC. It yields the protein CASSLVAGSSYEQYF.

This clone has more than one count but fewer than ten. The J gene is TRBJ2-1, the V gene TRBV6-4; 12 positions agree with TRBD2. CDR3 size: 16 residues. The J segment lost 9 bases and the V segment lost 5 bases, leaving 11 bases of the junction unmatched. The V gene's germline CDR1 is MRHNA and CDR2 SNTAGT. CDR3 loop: CASSSTSGGPGGEQFF. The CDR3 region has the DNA TGTGCCAGCAGTTCGACTAGCGGGGGCCCCGGGGGTGAGCAGTTCTTC.

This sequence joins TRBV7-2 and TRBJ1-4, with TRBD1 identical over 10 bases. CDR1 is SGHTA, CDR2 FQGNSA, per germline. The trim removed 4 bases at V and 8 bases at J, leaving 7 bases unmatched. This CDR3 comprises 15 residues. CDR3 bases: TGTGCCAGCAGCTCCTGGACAGGGGGGGACGAAAAACTGTTTTTT. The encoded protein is CASSSWTGGDEKLFF.

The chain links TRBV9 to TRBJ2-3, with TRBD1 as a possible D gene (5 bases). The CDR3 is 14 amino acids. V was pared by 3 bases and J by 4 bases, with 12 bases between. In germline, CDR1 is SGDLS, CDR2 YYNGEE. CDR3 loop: CASSAQQAADTQYF. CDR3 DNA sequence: TGTGCCAGCAGCGCGCAACAGGCAGCAGATACGCAGTATTTT.

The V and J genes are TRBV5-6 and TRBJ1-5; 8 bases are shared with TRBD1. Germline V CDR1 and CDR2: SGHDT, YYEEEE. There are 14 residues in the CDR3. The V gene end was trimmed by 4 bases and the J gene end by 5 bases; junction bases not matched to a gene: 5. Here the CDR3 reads CASSRTGGDQPQHF. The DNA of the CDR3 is TGTGCCAGCAGCCGAACAGGGGGAGATCAGCCCCAGCATTTT.

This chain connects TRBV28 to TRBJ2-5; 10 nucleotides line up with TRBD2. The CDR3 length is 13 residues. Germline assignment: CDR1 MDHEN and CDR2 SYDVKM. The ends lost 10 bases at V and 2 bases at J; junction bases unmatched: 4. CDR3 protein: CATCSGGQETQYF. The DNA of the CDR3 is TGTGCCACCTGTAGCGGGGGGCAAGAGACCCAGTACTTC.

In nucleotides, the CDR3 is TGTGCCAGCAGTTACAGGGGTGTCAGACCTTATGAAGCTTTCTTT. Translating it yields CASSYRGVRPYEAFF. The V gene is TRBV6-5, the J gene TRBJ1-1, with D possibly matching TRBD1 (5 bases). V lost 2 bases, J lost 7 bases, and 17 bases lay in between. Germline CDR1 and CDR2: MNHEY and SVGAGI. This CDR3 spans 15 amino acids.

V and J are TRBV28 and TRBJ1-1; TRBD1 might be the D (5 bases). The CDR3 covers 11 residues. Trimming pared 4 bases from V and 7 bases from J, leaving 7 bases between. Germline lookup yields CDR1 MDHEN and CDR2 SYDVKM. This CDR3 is CASSYRFEAFF. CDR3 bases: TGTGCCAGCAGTTACAGGTTTGAAGCTTTCTTT.

CDR3 in DNA: TGTGCCGGGTCACAGGGAGTGAATTCACCCCTCCACTTT. Translation gives CAGSQGVNSPLHF. J is TRBJ1-6 and V is TRBV19; tentative D call: TRBD1 (6 bases). This CDR3 has 13 amino acids. CDR1 and CDR2 (germline): LNHDA, SQIVND (reference sequence). The V gene lost 11 bases and the J gene lost 7 bases, with 15 bases spanning the gap. Based on the CDR3 plus reference TRBV19 and TRBJ1-6, the full variable domain is DGGITQSPKYLFRKEGQNVTLSCEQNLNHDAMYWYRQDPGQGLRLIYYSQIVNDFQKGDIAEGYSVSREKKESFPLTVTSAQKNPTAFYLCAGSQGVNSPLHFGNGTRLTVT.

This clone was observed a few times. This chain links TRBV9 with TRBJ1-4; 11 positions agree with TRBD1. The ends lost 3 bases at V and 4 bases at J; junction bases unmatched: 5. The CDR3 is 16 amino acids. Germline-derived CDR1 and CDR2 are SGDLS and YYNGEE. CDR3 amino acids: CASSAAGTGGNEKLFF. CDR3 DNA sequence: TGTGCCAGCAGCGCGGCCGGGACAGGGGGTAATGAAAAACTGTTTTTT.

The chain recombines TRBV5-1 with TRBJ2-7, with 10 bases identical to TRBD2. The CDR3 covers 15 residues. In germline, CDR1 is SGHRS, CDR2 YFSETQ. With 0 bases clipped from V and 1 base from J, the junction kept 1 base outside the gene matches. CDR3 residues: CASSLGTSGSYEQYF. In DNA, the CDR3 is TGCGCCAGCAGCTTGGGGACTAGCGGTTCCTACGAGCAGTACTTC.

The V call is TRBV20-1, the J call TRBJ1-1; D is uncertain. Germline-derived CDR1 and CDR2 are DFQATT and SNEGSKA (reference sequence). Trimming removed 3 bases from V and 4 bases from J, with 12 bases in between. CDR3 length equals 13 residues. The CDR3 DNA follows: TGCAGTGCTAGTGGGCCTCGGGTCACTGAAGCTTTCTTT. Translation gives CSASGPRVTEAFF.

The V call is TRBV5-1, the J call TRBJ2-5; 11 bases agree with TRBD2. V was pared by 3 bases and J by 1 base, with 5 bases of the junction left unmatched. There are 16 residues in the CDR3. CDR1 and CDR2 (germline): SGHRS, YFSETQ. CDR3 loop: CASSSRLAGSQETQYF. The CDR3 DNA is TGCGCCAGCAGCTCCCGACTAGCGGGGAGCCAAGAGACCCAGTACTTC.

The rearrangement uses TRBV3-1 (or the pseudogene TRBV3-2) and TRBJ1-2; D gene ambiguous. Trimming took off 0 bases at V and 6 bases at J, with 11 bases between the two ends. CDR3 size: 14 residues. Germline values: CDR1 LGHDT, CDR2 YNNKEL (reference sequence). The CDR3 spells CASSQDLGGNGYTF. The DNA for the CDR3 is TGTGCCAGCAGCCAAGATCTGGGCGGGAATGGCTACACCTTC.

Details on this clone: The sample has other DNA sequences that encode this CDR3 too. The CDR3 region is CASSYSSRGNTGELFF. Here the CDR3 DNA reads TGTGCCAGCAGTTACTCTTCCAGGGGGAACACCGGGGAGCTGTTTTTT. The rearrangement uses TRBV6-5 and TRBJ2-2; D perhaps matches TRBD1 (6 bases). Trimming stripped 0 bases from V and 1 base from J, with 9 bases between. Looked up from germline, CDR1 is MNHEY and CDR2 is SVGAGI. The CDR3 loop spans 16 amino acids.

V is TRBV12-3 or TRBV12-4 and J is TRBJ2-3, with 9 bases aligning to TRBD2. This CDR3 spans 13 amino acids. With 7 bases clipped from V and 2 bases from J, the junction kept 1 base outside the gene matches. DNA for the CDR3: TGTGCCAGCAAGCGGGGGGCCACAGATACGCAGTATTTT. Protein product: CASKRGATDTQYF.

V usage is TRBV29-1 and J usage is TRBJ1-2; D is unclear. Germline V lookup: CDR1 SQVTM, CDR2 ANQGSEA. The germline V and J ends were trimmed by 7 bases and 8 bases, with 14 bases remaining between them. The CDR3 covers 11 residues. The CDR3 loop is CSAEERVGYTF. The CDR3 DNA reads TGCAGCGCCGAAGAGAGGGTAGGCTACACCTTC. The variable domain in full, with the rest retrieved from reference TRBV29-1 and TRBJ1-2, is SAVISQKPSRDICQRGTSLTIQCQVDSQVTMMFWYRQQPGQSLTLIATANQGSEATYESGFVIDKFPISRPNLTFSTLTVSNMSPEDSSIYLCSAEERVGYTFGSGTRLTVV.

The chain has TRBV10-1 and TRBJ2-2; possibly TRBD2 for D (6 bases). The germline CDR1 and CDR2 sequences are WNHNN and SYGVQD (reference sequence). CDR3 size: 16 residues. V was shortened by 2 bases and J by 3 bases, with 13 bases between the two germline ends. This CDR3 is CASSEGPGDDTGELFF. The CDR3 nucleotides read TGCGCCAGCAGTGAGGGGCCGGGGGACGACACCGGGGAGCTGTTTTTT.

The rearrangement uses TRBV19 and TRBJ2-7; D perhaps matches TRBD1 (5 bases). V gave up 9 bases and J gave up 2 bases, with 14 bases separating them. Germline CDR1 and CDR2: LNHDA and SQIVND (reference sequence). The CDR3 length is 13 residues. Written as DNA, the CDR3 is TGTGCCAGGGCCCCACGACAGACCTACGAGCAGTACGTC. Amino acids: CARAPRQTYEQYV.

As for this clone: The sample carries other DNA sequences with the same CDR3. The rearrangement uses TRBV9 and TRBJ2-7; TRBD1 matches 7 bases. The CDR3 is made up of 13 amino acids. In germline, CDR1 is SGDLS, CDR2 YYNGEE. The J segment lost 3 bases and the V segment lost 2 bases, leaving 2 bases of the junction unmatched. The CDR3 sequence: CASSVGDSYEQYF. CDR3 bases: TGTGCCAGCAGCGTGGGGGACAGCTACGAGCAGTACTTC. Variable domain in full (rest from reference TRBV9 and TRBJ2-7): DSGVTQTPKHLITATGQRVTLRCSPRSGDLSVYWYQQSLDQGLQFLIQYYNGEERAKGNILERFSAQQFPDLHSELNLSSLELGDSALYFCASSVGDSYEQYFGPGTRLTVT.

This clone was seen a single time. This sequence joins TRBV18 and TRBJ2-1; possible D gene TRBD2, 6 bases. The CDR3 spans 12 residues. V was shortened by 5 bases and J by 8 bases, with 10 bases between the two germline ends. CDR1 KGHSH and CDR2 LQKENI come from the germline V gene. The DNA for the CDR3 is TGTGCCAGCTCATATGGGGACTATGAGCAGTTCTTC. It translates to CASSYGDYEQFF.

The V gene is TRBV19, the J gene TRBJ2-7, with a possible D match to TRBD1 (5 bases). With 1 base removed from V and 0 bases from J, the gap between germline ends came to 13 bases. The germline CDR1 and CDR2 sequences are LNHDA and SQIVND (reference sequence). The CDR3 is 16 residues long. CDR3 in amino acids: CASSIARGVASYEQYF. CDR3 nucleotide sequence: TGTGCCAGTAGTATAGCAAGGGGCGTAGCCTCCTACGAGCAGTACTTC.